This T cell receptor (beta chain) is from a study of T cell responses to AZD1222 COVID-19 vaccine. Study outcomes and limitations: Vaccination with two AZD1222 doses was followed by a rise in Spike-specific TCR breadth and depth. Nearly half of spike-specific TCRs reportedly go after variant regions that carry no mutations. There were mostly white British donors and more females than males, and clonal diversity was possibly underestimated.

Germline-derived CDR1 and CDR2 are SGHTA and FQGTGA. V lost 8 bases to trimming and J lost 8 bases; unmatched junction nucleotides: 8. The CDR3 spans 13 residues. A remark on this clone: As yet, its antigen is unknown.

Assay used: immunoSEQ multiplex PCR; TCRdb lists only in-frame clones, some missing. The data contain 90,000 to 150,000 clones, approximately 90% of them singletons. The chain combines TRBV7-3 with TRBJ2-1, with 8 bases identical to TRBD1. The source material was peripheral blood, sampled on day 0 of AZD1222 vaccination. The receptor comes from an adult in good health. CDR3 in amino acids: CASGVYRGDEQFF. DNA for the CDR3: TGTGCCAGCGGGGTCTACAGGGGGGATGAGCAGTTCTTC.